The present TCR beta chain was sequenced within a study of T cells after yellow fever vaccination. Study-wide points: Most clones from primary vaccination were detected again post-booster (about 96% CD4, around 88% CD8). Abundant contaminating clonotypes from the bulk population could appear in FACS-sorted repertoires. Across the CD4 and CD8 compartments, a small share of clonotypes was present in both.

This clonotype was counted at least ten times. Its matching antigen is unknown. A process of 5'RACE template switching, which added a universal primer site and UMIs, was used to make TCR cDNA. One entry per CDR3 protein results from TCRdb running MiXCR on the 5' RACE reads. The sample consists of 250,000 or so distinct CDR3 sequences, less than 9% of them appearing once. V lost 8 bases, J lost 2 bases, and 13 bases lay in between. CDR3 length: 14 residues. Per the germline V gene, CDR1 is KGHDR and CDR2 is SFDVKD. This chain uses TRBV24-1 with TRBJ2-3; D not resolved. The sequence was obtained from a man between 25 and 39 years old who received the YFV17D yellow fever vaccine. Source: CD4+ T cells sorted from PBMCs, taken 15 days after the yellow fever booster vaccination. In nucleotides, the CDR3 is TGTGCCACCAAAGGAGACCGGATCACAGATACGCAGTATTTT. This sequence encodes CATKGDRITDTQYF.